This T cell receptor beta chain is drawn from a study of T cell responses to AZD1222 COVID-19 vaccine (TCRdb year 2021). Study-level background: AZD1222 recipients with second doses at about 4 weeks or about 12 weeks were pooled, because spike-specific TCR depth and breadth did not differ between schedules. A total of more than 230 trial participants underwent TCR sequencing, of whom around 200 received two doses of AZD1222 and some 25 received two doses of the MenACWY control vaccine. Trial participants were enrolled by age into subgroups of 18-55, 56-69 and 70-plus years, and around 150, 29 and 61 TCR-sequenced participants, respectively, were included in these subgroups. What the authors observed across the whole study: Conclusions about previously exposed vaccinees are limited, since just 6 or 7 AZD1222 recipients were seropositive for SARS-CoV-2 at baseline. In the small 56-69-year group, the increase in depth fell short of significance, most likely because of low power. Because no samples from the day 14 peak response were available, repertoires could be characterized only after the peak T cell response. Vaccine-associated CD4 TCRs spanned the whole spike protein, with dominant responses in regions 160-218 and 743-854. Epitopes outside the regions mutated in the B.1.351 and B.1.1.7 variants were reportedly recognized by nearly half of the unique spike-specific TCRs. Spike-specific TCR breadth and depth rose significantly after two AZD1222 doses compared with day 0 and with MenACWY recipients. Participants were mostly white British and included more females than males, and it was suggested by the authors that clonal diversity may have been underestimated.

The CDR3 regions of human TCRbeta chains were analyzed by immunosequencing. Under the source paper's analysis protocol: TCRs in the repertoires were matched against a reference library of SARS-CoV-2-specific TCRs that had been generated with the MIRA antigen-specificity platform. Breadth was defined as the fraction of unique TCRs that were SARS-CoV-2-associated. Depth was defined as the fraction of total T cells that were SARS-CoV-2-associated. Using the MIRA data, each spike-specific TCR was mapped to the spike region that the TCR reacts to and placed in a CD4 or CD8 class. Log10-transformed breadth and depth values were compared by one-way ANOVA with Sidak's multiple comparisons tests. TCRdb limited this immuneACCESS table to in-frame rearrangements with V and J called. A share of clones is missing; checked studies link under half to unresolved V genes, and the rest is unexplained. V and J calls and clone size follow that table, whereas D and trimming were derived from the DNA. Here the sample has 130,000 or so clones; almost 95% occur a single time. Jointly, the top ten make up around 1.5% of the sample.

A word on this clone: It has no known antigen specificity. No base quality values were provided; no much bigger clone lies one nucleotide off.

Per the publication, the time point label means: baseline before first vaccination. Samples from vaccinated people were obtained from the UK trials COV001 and COV002, which included a single-blind randomized controlled phase 2/3 trial of AZD1222 (ChAdOx1 nCoV-19) in healthy adults. Trial participant PBMC samples were collected at day 0 and day 28 after the second dose for TCRbeta chain sequencing. Cut back by 1 base and 0 bases, the V and J ends lie 12 bases apart. Taken from cysteine to phenylalanine, the CDR3 has 16 residues. The sequence is cut down to CDR3 DNA, 48 bases in frame from base 1. The CDR1 and CDR2 encoded by the germline V gene are ENHRY and SYGVKD.

This sequence was found in an adult in good health. The chain employs TRBV10-3 and TRBJ1-1; the D gene is perhaps TRBD1, from 6 matching bases. The sequencing used peripheral blood, collected on day 0 of AZD1222 vaccination. The nucleotide sequence reads TGTGCCATCAGTGAGTACAGGGCGAGTATGAACACTGAAGCTTTCTTT. Its translation is CAISEYRASMNTEAFF.